The next 23 T cell receptor beta chains were all read from a single sample in a study of shared clonotypes between healthy human individuals (dated by TCRdb to about 2020). For the CD8 naive samples, CD45RO-negative cells were positively selected for CCR7, yielding a CD45RA+CCR7+ population from which TemRA cells were excluded. The library was built by means of the immunoSEQ multiplex PCR assay. TCRdb took over this immuneACCESS table, retaining in-frame rearrangements with V and J assigned. Such tables are incomplete; in checked studies, under half of the missing clones stem from an unresolved V gene, and the remainder is unexplained. The table for this sample lists millions of clones; around 96% of them were counted only once. Around 1.1% of the sample is in the top ten clones. The source material was naive CD8+ T cells sorted from blood. Taken with the paper, the label for cell subset or site translates to: CD45RA+CCR7+. These receptors were collected from a man aged 18 to 30 in good health.

The chain recombines TRBV13 with TRBJ2-7; 11 nucleotides align to TRBD2. The CDR3 loop spans 16 amino acids. The V gene's germline CDR1 is PRHDT and CDR2 FYEKMQ (reference sequence). V lost 0 bases and J lost 6; bases outside the gene matches: 7. Here the CDR3 DNA reads TGTGCCAGCAGCTTAGGGACTAGCGGGATGGTGGGCGAGCAGTACTTC. Its translation is CASSLGTSGMVGEQYF. Using reference TRBV13 and TRBJ2-7 for the parts outside the CDR3, the full variable domain is AAGVIQSPRHLIKEKRETATLKCYPIPRHDTVYWYQQGPGQDPQFLISFYEKMQSDKGSIPDRFSAQQFSDYHSELNMSSLELGDSALYFCASSLGTSGMVGEQYFGPGTRLTVT.

V and J are TRBV19 and TRBJ2-1; 7 nucleotides match TRBD2. V lost 1 base to trimming and J lost 2 bases; unmatched junction nucleotides: 5. The CDR3 length is 16 residues. Germline V CDR1 and CDR2: LNHDA, SQIVND (reference sequence). CDR3 amino acids: CASSIALAATYNEQFF. The CDR3 nucleotides are TGTGCCAGTAGTATAGCCCTAGCGGCCACCTACAATGAGCAGTTCTTC.

This clone was recorded only once. The genes are TRBV10-1 and TRBJ2-5; D is unclear. Trimming took 0 bases from V and 5 from J, leaving 7 bases between them. The germline gives CDR1 WNHNN, CDR2 SYGVQD (reference sequence). The CDR3 covers 13 residues. The CDR3 spells CASSESLWETQYF. Written as DNA, the CDR3 is TGCGCCAGCAGTGAGTCGCTATGGGAGACCCAGTACTTC.

J is TRBJ2-7 and V is TRBV7-8; 15 bases match TRBD2. V was pared by 8 bases and J by 5 bases, with 7 bases of the junction left unmatched. This CDR3 comprises 15 residues. Germline assignment: CDR1 SGHVS and CDR2 FQNEAQ. The CDR3 is CASRGLAGGQDEQYF. The CDR3 coding sequence is TGTGCCAGCCGGGGACTAGCGGGGGGCCAGGACGAGCAGTACTTC.

V gene TRBV6-5 combines with J gene TRBJ2-2; the D is unclear. The CDR3 totals 13 residues. V was clipped by 4 bases and J by 0 bases, with 3 bases between them. CDR1 MNHEY and CDR2 SVGAGI come from the germline V gene. The CDR3 is CASSSANTGELFF. The CDR3 nucleotides are TGTGCCAGCAGTTCCGCGAACACCGGGGAGCTGTTTTTT.

This clone was picked up one time. This sample includes further DNA sequences coding for the same CDR3. The gene calls are TRBV27 and TRBJ1-1; 8 nucleotides align to TRBD1. The CDR3 runs 14 residues. Germline V lookup: CDR1 MNHEY, CDR2 SMNVEV (reference sequence). J gave up 4 bases and V 6 bases, and 7 bases lay outside the gene matches. CDR3 sequence (DNA): TGTGCCAGCAGCCCTGACAGGGGTGGCACTGAAGCTTTCTTT. Residues: CASSPDRGGTEAFF.

Comments on this clone: This same CDR3 is encoded by further DNA sequences in the sample. The rearrangement uses TRBV9 and TRBJ2-1, with TRBD2 matching 8 bases. Germline CDR1 is SGDLS and CDR2 is YYNGEE. J lost 3 bases, V lost 4 bases, and 3 bases had no gene match. This CDR3 region has 14 residues. The CDR3 sequence is CASSTGGGYNEQFF. The CDR3, as DNA: TGTGCCAGCAGCACGGGAGGGGGCTACAATGAGCAGTTCTTC.

The rearrangement links TRBV7-3 to TRBJ2-1; TRBD2 is a possible D gene (5 bases). Trimming left V 0 bases short and J 0 bases short, with 9 bases between. The germline CDR1 and CDR2 sequences are SGHTA and FQGTGA. The CDR3 extends over 16 amino acids. CDR3 in DNA: TGTGCCAGCAGCTTAACCACGGGGAGCTCCTACAATGAGCAGTTCTTC. Translated, it gives CASSLTTGSSYNEQFF. Combining the CDR3 with reference TRBV7-3 and TRBJ2-1 gives the whole variable domain GAGVSQTPSNKVTEKGKYVELRCDPISGHTALYWYRQSLGQGPEFLIYFQGTGAADDSGLPNDRFFAVRPEGSVSTLKIQRTERGDSAVYLCASSLTTGSSYNEQFFGPGTRLTVL.

The V and J genes are TRBV7-9 and TRBJ2-7; D is possibly TRBD1 (5 bases). The germline V gene encodes CDR1 SEHNR and CDR2 FQNEAQ (reference sequence). V was cut by 3 bases and J by 5 bases, with 11 bases left in between. This CDR3 comprises 13 residues. In DNA, the CDR3 is TGTGCCAGCAGCTTGGGGCCCTACAACGAGCAGTACTTC. Its translation is CASSLGPYNEQYF.

V gene TRBV6-5 combines with J gene TRBJ2-7; tentatively, D is TRBD1 (5 bases). The CDR3 extends over 13 amino acids. Trimming stripped 6 bases from V and 0 bases from J, with 9 bases between. Germline loops: CDR1 MNHEY, CDR2 SVGAGI. CDR3 nucleotides: TGTGCCAGCAGCCAGGACAACTCCTACGAGCAGTACTTC. Encoded protein: CASSQDNSYEQYF.

The rearrangement joins TRBV29-1 to TRBJ2-1, with a possible D match to TRBD2 (6 bases). This CDR3 region has 14 residues. Germline CDR1 SQVTM, CDR2 ANQGSEA. V lost 4 bases and J 6 bases, leaving 16 bases between the germline ends. The CDR3 here is CSVVGGWTSNEQFF. CDR3 DNA sequence: TGCAGCGTTGTAGGAGGGTGGACGAGCAATGAGCAGTTCTTC.

Points on this clone: The germline gene is not matched at one end of the junction; a read error may be the cause. The CDR3 DNA sequence: TGCACCAGCAGCGCCGGGAGGCACTACGAGCAGTACTTC. Translated, it gives CTSSAGRHYEQYF. V gene TRBV5-1 combines with J gene TRBJ2-7; TRBD2 matches at 7 bases. In germline, CDR1 is SGHRS, CDR2 YFSETQ. This CDR3 has 13 amino acids.

The genes are TRBV4-3 and TRBJ1-6; no clear D gene. The germline CDR1 and CDR2 sequences are LGHNA and YSLEER. There are 18 residues in the CDR3. Trimming left V 4 bases short and J 1 base short, with 17 bases between. This chain's CDR3 is CASSLFPPPESYNSPLHF. As DNA, the CDR3 is TGCGCCAGCAGCCTCTTTCCCCCCCCAGAATCCTATAATTCACCCCTCCACTTT.

The CDR3, as DNA: TGTGCCAGCAGTCTTGTCCACCGGACAGGCAGCAATCAGCCCCAGCATTTT. This translates into CASSLVHRTGSNQPQHF. V usage is TRBV27 and J usage is TRBJ1-5; 7 nucleotides align to TRBD1. V dropped 5 bases and J dropped 1; count of bases not matched to a gene: 11. Germline V gene lookup returns CDR1 MNHEY and CDR2 SMNVEV (reference sequence). CDR3 size: 17 residues.

Only one count was recorded for this clone. The chain uses TRBV10-2 and TRBJ1-1, with D perhaps TRBD1 (6 bases). The ends were cut back, 8 bases at V and 5 bases at J, with 18 bases in the middle. The length of the CDR3 is 14 residues. Germline V CDR1 and CDR2: WSHSY, SAAADI. The CDR3 protein is CASLEGQMRTEAFF. CDR3 bases: TGCGCCAGCCTAGAAGGACAGATGAGGACTGAAGCTTTCTTT.

The chain employs TRBV6-5 and TRBJ1-4; tentative D call: TRBD1 (6 bases). V gave up 4 bases and J gave up 1 base, with 13 bases separating them. In germline, CDR1 is MNHEY, CDR2 SVGAGI. CDR3 length: 16 residues. The DNA of the CDR3 is TGTGCCAGCAGTTTTTTGGGGGCGAAAACTAATGAAAAACTGTTTTTT. As protein: CASSFLGAKTNEKLFF.

The sample holds a few counts of this clone. This chain joins TRBV7-3 and TRBJ2-7; possibly TRBD1 for D (6 bases). V was cut by 1 base and J by 2 bases, with 15 bases left in between. Germline lookup yields CDR1 SGHTA and CDR2 FQGTGA. This CDR3 is 16 amino acids long. CDR3 loop: CASSLNRGTTTYEQYF. In DNA, the CDR3 is TGTGCCAGCAGCTTAAATAGGGGGACAACTACCTACGAGCAGTACTTC.

The V gene is TRBV29-1, the J gene TRBJ1-2; TRBD1 might be the D (6 bases). Germline lookup yields CDR1 SQVTM and CDR2 ANQGSEA. V was clipped by 4 bases and J by 3 bases, with 15 bases between them. The CDR3 is 14 amino acids. The CDR3 protein is CSVVGQGQYYGYTF. CDR3 sequence (DNA): TGCAGCGTTGTGGGACAAGGACAGTACTATGGCTACACCTTC.

The CDR3 nucleotides are TGCGCCAGCAGTGCCCCGACAGGGATCGCCAACGAGCAGTACTTC. Its translation is CASSAPTGIANEQYF. This rearrangement joins TRBV10-2 to TRBJ2-7, with TRBD1 identical over 7 bases. This CDR3 comprises 15 residues. Germline trimming cut 4 bases from V and 5 bases from J; bases unmatched to any gene: 11. Per germline, CDR1 WSHSY and CDR2 SAAADI.

About this clone itself: This sample includes further DNA sequences coding for the same CDR3. The CDR3 region has the DNA TGCGCCAGCAGCCAAGTTGCGGGCACTGAAGCTTTCTTT. Amino acid sequence: CASSQVAGTEAFF. This chain connects TRBV4-1 to TRBJ1-1; D is ambiguous. CDR1 MGHRA and CDR2 YSYEKL come from the germline V gene. CDR3 size: 13 residues. Trimming pared 1 base from V and 4 bases from J, leaving 7 bases between.

The chain has TRBV15 and TRBJ2-1; no clear D. Between the trimmed V and J ends, which lost 5 bases and 0 bases, there was a span of 11 bases. Germline assignment: CDR1 LNHNV and CDR2 YYDKDF (reference sequence). The CDR3 contains 15 residues. The DNA for the CDR3 is TGTGCCACCAGCGGGTCTCGGGTCTCCTACAATGAGCAGTTCTTC. It is translated as CATSGSRVSYNEQFF.

The chain couples TRBV28 to TRBJ1-2; D gene ambiguous. The germline V and J ends were trimmed by 4 bases and 6 bases, with 15 bases remaining between them. This CDR3 is built from 14 residues. Per the germline V gene, CDR1 is MDHEN and CDR2 is SYDVKM. The CDR3 loop is CASSYVPSWDGYTF. The DNA for the CDR3 is TGTGCCAGCAGTTATGTGCCCTCTTGGGATGGCTACACCTTC.

This chain links TRBV11-2 with TRBJ2-7; D gene ambiguous. Germline CDR1 is SGHAT and CDR2 is FQNNGV. V was trimmed by 1 base and J by 7 bases, leaving 14 bases between them. CDR3 length equals 14 residues. For the CDR3, the DNA is TGTGCCAGCAGCTTAGTTCTGGGAATGGGGGAGCAGTACTTC. Translating gives CASSLVLGMGEQYF.